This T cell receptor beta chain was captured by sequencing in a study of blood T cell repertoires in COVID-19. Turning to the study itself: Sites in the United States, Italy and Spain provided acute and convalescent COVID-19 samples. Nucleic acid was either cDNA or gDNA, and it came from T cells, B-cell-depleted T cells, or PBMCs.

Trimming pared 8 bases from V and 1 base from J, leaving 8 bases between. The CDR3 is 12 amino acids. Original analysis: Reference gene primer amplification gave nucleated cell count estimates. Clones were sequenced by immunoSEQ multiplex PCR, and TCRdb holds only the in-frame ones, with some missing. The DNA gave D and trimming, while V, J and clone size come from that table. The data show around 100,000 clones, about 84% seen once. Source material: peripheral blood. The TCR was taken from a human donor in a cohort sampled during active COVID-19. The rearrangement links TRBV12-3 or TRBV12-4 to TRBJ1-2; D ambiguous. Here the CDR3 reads CASGESNYGYTF. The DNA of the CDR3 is TGTGCCAGCGGAGAGAGTAACTATGGCTACACCTTC.